The rows below give T cell receptor beta chains drawn from one sample of a study of blood T cell repertoires in COVID-19. Only in-frame clones appear in the TCRdb table, and some are missing; sequencing was by immunoSEQ multiplex PCR. The repertoire holds 260,000 or so clones, about nine tenths seen once, with roughly 1.2% in the top ten. The sequencing sample was made of PBMCs or T cells enriched from blood (not recorded which). These receptors originate from a woman in her thirties or forties with acute COVID-19. Each CDR3 is given with its conserved first and last residue. A D gene is named only where the DNA matches it firmly. Clone size is stated in some rows and not others, as once, few, many or a class when expanded.

J gene,V gene,clone size,D gene,CDR3 DNA,CDR3 protein
TRBJ1-2,TRBV19,-,-,TGTGCCAGTAACCCGACAGCCCCTAACTATGGCTACACCTTC,CASNPTAPNYGYTF
TRBJ2-1,TRBV7-9,-,TRBD2,TGTGCCAGCAGCTTAGAAATGGGACTAGCGGCGTACAATGAGCAGTTCTTC,CASSLEMGLAAYNEQFF
TRBJ2-1,TRBV20-1,once,-,TGCAGTGCTTATTTATACAATGAGCAGTTCTTC,CSAYLYNEQFF
TRBJ2-7,TRBV4-1,-,TRBD1,TGCGCCAGCAGCCAAGTCGGTGTTATTGGACAGGGGATTCCCTACGAGCAGTACTTC,CASSQVGVIGQGIPYEQYF
TRBJ2-7,TRBV2,-,-,TGTGCCAGCAGTGGCAGGGAATCGGGCTACGAGCAGTACTTC,CASSGRESGYEQYF
TRBJ1-1,TRBV7-2,-,TRBD1,TGTGCCAGCAGCCCGGGGACAGCGAACACTGAAGCTTTCTTT,CASSPGTANTEAFF
TRBJ1-2,TRBV4-1,-,-,TGCGCCAGCAGCCAGGGGAGGGGCTACACCTTC,CASSQGRGYTF
TRBJ2-3,TRBV29-1,-,TRBD2,TGCAGCGTTGTGTCGGGAGGTCCCACAGATACGCAGTATTTT,CSVVSGGPTDTQYF
TRBJ2-1,TRBV15,-,TRBD2,TGTGCCACCAGCAGAGCTAGCGGGAGGGCCTCCTACAATGAGCAGTTCTTC,CATSRASGRASYNEQFF
TRBJ2-7,TRBV21-1,-,-,TGTGCCAGCAGCCAAGGGGGGCGACTAGCGGTCTTCGAGCAGTACTTC,CASSQGGRLAVFEQYF
TRBJ2-1,TRBV3-1/TRBV3-2,-,-,TGTGCCAGCCGCAAGACCTCGGAGCTCAATGAGCAGTTCTTC,CASRKTSELNEQFF
TRBJ2-1,TRBV7-2,-,-,TGTGCCAGCAGCCCCCAGGTGAGTGATGAGCAGTTCTTC,CASSPQVSDEQFF